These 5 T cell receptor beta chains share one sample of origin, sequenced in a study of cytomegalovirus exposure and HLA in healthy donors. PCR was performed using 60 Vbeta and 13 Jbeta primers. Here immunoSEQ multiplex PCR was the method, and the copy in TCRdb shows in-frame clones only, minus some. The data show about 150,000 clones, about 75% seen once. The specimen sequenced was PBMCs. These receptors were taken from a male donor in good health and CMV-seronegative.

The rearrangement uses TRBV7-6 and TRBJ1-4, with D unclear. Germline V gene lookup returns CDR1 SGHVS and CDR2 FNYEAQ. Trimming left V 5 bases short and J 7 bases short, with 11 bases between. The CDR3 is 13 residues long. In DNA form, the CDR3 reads TGTGCCAGCAGCCCCGTAAACGGTGAAAAACTGTTTTTT. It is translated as CASSPVNGEKLFF.

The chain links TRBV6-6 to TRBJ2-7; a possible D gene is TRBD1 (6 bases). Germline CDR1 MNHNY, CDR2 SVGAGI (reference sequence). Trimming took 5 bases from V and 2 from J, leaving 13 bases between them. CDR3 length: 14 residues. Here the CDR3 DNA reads TGTGCCAGCAGTGCACTTACAGGGCCCTACGAGCAGTACTTC. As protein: CASSALTGPYEQYF.

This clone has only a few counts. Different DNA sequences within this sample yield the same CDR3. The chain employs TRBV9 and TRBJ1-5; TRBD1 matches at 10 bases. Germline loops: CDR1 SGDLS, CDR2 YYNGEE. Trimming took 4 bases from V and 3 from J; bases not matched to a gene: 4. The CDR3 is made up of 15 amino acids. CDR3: CASSPTGGLNQPQHF. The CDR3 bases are TGTGCCAGCAGCCCGACAGGGGGCCTCAATCAGCCCCAGCATTTT.

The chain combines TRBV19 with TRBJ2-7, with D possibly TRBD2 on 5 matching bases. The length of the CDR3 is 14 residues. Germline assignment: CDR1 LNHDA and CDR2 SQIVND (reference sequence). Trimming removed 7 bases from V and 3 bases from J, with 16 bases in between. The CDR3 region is CASTAKPGGYEQYF. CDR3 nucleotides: TGTGCCAGTACCGCAAAACCTGGAGGCTACGAGCAGTACTTC.

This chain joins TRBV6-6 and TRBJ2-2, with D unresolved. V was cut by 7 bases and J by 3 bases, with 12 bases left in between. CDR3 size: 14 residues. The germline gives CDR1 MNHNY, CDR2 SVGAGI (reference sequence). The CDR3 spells CASTPPRDTGELFF. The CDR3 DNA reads TGTGCCAGCACCCCCCCTCGTGACACCGGGGAGCTGTTTTTT.